The rows below give T cell receptor beta chains drawn from one sample of a study of human T cells and chemical hapten exposure. MiXCR, run by TCRdb on the RACE reads, gives a single entry per CDR3 protein. The sample includes some 80,000 distinct CDR3 sequences, about 10% of them seen just once. The sequencing used whole blood, collected in connection with sensitization to the hapten diphenylcyclopropenone (DPC). These receptors all stem from a woman aged 50 to 60 with alopecia areata. Some clones in this sample may be carry-over from other donors' samples. The CDR3 runs from the conserved cysteine through the conserved F or W. Fields, in order: clone size, J gene, V gene, CDR3 protein. Not all rows give a size; the values are once, few, many and, for expanded clones, a class.

-	TRBJ1-1	TRBV15	CATSGRPGDPEAFF
few	TRBJ2-2	TRBV11-2	CASSLDPGLQNTGELFF
many	TRBJ1-3	TRBV15	CATSREQGRNTIYF
few	TRBJ1-5	TRBV19	CASSPLDRGGNQPQHF
many	TRBJ2-1	TRBV12-3/TRBV12-4	CASTPRQGVPEQFF
few	TRBJ2-7	TRBV28	CASSPGVQGALYEQYF
many	TRBJ1-5	TRBV6-2/TRBV6-3	CASSTLTPGERGYADSNQPQHF
few	TRBJ2-7	TRBV6-2/TRBV6-3	CASSYSMVSGNEQYF
few	TRBJ2-6	TRBV6-5	CASSYQGGANVLTF
few	TRBJ2-1	TRBV14	CASSQGQTSYNEQFF
-	TRBJ2-1	TRBV20-1	CSACTSGTNNEQFF